This TCR beta chain is from a study of beta chain features in type 1 diabetes. Study-level results: Shorter TCRB CDR3s, moderately but significantly so, marked every one of the four CD4+ subsets in Type 1 diabetes patients. Resolution of whether HLA type affects TCRB rearrangement was not achieved here.

CDR3 size: 15 residues. Trimming at V came to 5 bases and at J to 0 bases, leaving 5 bases not matched to a gene. Germline V gene lookup returns CDR1 SGHTA and CDR2 FQGNSA. Concerning this clone: Its cognate antigen is unknown.

TCRB transcripts that were expressed got sequenced, as all of the isolated RNA had been reverse transcribed. Method: immunoSEQ multiplex PCR; TCRdb's copy keeps in-frame clones and lacks some. The top ten clones hold about 0.64% of a sample with 300,000 to 450,000 clones, 8.5% to 10% of them seen once. Purities in excess of 95% were seen in all sorted populations. The source is a man aged 25-45 years with type 1 diabetes. Source material: central memory CD4+ T cells from blood. J is TRBJ1-1 and V is TRBV7-2; 8 bases are shared with TRBD1. The CDR3 protein is CASSVSGGLNTEAFF. The CDR3 DNA sequence: TGTGCCAGCAGCGTATCAGGGGGCCTGAACACTGAAGCTTTCTTT.